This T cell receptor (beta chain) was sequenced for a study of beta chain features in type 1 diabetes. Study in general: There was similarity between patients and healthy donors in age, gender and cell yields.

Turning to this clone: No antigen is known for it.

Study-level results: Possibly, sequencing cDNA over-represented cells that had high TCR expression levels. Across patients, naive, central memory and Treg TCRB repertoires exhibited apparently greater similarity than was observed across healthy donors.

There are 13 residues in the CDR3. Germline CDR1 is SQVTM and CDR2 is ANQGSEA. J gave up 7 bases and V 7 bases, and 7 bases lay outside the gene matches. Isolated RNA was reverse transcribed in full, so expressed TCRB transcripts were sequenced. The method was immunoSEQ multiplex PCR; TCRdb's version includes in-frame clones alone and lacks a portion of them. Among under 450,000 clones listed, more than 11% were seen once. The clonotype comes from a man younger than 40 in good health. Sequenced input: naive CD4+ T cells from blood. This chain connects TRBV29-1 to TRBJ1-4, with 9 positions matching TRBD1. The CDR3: CSAATGGSEKLFF. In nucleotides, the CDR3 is TGCAGCGCCGCGACAGGGGGTAGTGAAAAACTGTTTTTT.